The T cell receptor beta chain under discussion was sequenced for a study of CD8 T cells in Susac syndrome. Random-hexamer reverse transcription was applied to roughly 0.5 to 1 ug RNA. The authors amplified TCR beta CDR3 across 54 Vbeta and 13 Jbeta using immunoSEQ multiplex PCR. TCRdb passed the immunoSEQ multiplex PCR reads through MiXCR, listing each CDR3 protein once. Of 400,000 or so distinct CDR3 sequences in the sample, 85% to 90% are singletons; the top ten hold around 0.12%. This CDR3 region has 14 residues. CDR1 is MNHEY and CDR2 is SMNVEV in the germline V gene (reference sequence). V was clipped by 5 bases and J by 5 bases; unmatched bases: 6. Purification of the CD8+ and CD4+ T cells relied on negative isolation, and TEMRA cells underwent FACS enrichment.

This TCR came from a human donor with multiple sclerosis. Material: CD8+ T cells from PBMCs. The V call is TRBV27, the J call TRBJ1-2, with 9 bases lining up with TRBD1. CDR3 coding DNA: TGTGCCAGCAGTCCGTTCGGGACAGGGTATGGCTACACCTTC. Its translation is CASSPFGTGYGYTF.